This T cell receptor beta chain originates from a study of shared clonotypes between healthy human individuals. Study-level information: Each donor contributed plates that comprised three CD4 naive, three CD4 memory, two CD8 naive and one CD8 memory.

Turning to this clone: Its specificity is not known.

Only in-frame clones appear in the TCRdb table, and some are missing; sequencing was by immunoSEQ multiplex PCR. The sample includes roughly 2.5 million clones, around 94% of them seen just once. Study-level points and caveats: Sampling included only blood; tissue repertoires likely differ.

Per germline, CDR1 SQVTM and CDR2 ANQGSEA. This CDR3 has 13 amino acids. Trimming removed 4 bases at V and 8 bases at J, with 14 bases between. J is TRBJ1-4 and V is TRBV29-1; no clear D gene. The receptor's source is a man between 18 and 35 years old in good health. The sample was naive CD4+ T cells sorted from blood. Subset noted: CD45RA+ positively selected. The CDR3 sequence: CSVVIGPDEKLFF. CDR3 sequence (DNA): TGCAGCGTTGTTATCGGGCCGGACGAAAAACTGTTTTTT.